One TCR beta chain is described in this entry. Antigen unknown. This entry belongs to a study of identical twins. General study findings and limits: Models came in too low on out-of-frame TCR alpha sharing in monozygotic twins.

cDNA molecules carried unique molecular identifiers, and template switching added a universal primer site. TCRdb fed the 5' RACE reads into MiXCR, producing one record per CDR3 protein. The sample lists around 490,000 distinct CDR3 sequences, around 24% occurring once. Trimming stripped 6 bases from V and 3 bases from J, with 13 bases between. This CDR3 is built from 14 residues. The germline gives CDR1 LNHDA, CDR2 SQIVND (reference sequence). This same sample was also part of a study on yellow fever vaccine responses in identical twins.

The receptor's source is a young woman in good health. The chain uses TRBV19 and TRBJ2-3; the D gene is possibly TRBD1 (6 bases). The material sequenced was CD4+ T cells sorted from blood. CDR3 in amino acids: CASRGGSVTDTQYF. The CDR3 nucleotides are TGTGCCAGTAGAGGGGGTAGCGTGACAGATACGCAGTATTTT. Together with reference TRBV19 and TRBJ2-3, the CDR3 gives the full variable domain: DGGITQSPKYLFRKEGQNVTLSCEQNLNHDAMYWYRQDPGQGLRLIYYSQIVNDFQKGDIAEGYSVSREKKESFPLTVTSAQKNPTAFYLCASRGGSVTDTQYFGPGTRLTVL.